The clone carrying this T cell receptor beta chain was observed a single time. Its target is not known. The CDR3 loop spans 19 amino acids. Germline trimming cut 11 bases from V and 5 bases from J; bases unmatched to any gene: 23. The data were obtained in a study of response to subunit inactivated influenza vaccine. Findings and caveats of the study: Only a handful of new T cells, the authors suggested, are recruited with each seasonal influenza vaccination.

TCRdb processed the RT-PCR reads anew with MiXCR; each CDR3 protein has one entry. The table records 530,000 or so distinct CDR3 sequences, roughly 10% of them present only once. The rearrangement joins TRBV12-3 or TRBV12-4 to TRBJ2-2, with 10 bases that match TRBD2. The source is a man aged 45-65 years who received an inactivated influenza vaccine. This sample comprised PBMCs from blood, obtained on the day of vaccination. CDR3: CARCLALGFSGGTTGELFF. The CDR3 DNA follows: TGTGCCCGCTGTTTAGCGCTAGGGTTTAGCGGGGGGACTACCGGGGAGCTGTTTTTT.